The 20 T cell receptor beta chains reported below all come from one sample, sequenced in a study of cytomegalovirus exposure and HLA in healthy donors. Profiled with immunoSEQ multiplex PCR; TCRdb holds only in-frame clones, not every one. This sample has 100,000 to 150,000 clones, with roughly 89% found just once. The specimen sequenced was PBMCs. The receptors stem from a young woman in good health and CMV-seronegative.

The chain uses TRBV5-5 and TRBJ1-1; 9 positions agree with TRBD1. V was clipped by 4 bases and J by 5 bases; unmatched bases: 9. The CDR3 contains 15 residues. CDR1 is SGHKS and CDR2 is YYEKEE in the germline V gene (reference sequence). DNA for the CDR3: TGTGCCAGCAGCCCGATAGGGACAGGGACAACTGAAGCTTTCTTT. Amino acids: CASSPIGTGTTEAFF.

This chain joins TRBV4-1 and TRBJ1-4; D possibly corresponds to TRBD1 (6 bases). The CDR3 contains 15 residues. Germline V lookup: CDR1 MGHRA, CDR2 YSYEKL. V was clipped by 5 bases and J by 2 bases, with 12 bases between them. The CDR3: CASSYPGATNEKLFF. The CDR3 DNA is TGCGCCAGCAGCTATCCAGGGGCCACTAATGAAAAACTGTTTTTT.

V usage is TRBV7-8 and J usage is TRBJ2-7; D might be TRBD2 (6 bases). This CDR3 has 15 amino acids. In germline, CDR1 is SGHVS, CDR2 FQNEAQ. Deletions cut 5 bases from V and 1 base from J, with 15 bases between. CDR3 DNA sequence: TGTGCCAGCAGCACAGGCGGGGTCGGGTCCTACGAGCAGTACTTC. As protein: CASSTGGVGSYEQYF. The full variable domain, completed using reference TRBV7-8 and TRBJ2-7, is GAGVSQSPRYKVAKRGQDVALRCDPISGHVSLFWYQQALGQGPEFLTYFQNEAQLDKSGLPSDRFFAERPEGSVSTLKIQRTQQEDSAVYLCASSTGGVGSYEQYFGPGTRLTVT.

The V call is TRBV11-2, the J call TRBJ2-1; TRBD2 agrees at 7 bases. Germline V gives CDR1 SGHAT, CDR2 FQNNGV. Trimming removed 1 base from V and 5 bases from J; junction bases left unmatched: 5. The CDR3 consists of 15 residues. The CDR3 nucleotides are TGTGCCAGCAGCTTAGGGGTAGCGGGTGACAATGAGCAGTTCTTC. Translation: CASSLGVAGDNEQFF.

In DNA, the CDR3 is TGCGCCAGCAGCTCACCCGGGGGGACAGGGAGCCGAAAACTGTTTTTT. This gives the protein CASSSPGGTGSRKLFF. The rearrangement links TRBV4-1 to TRBJ1-4; 9 bases are a match to TRBD1. The CDR3 runs to 16 residues. V lost 5 bases and J lost 10; bases outside the gene matches: 14. The germline V gene has CDR1 MGHRA and CDR2 YSYEKL.

The CDR3 reads CASSQDRDGNTIYF. CDR3 DNA sequence: TGTGCCAGCTCACAGGACAGGGACGGAAACACCATATATTTT. This rearrangement joins TRBV18 to TRBJ1-3; 8 nucleotides align to TRBD1. V shed 4 bases, J shed 4 bases, and the junction held 3 bases outside the gene matches. There are 14 residues in the CDR3. In germline, CDR1 is KGHSH, CDR2 LQKENI.

This clone has more than one count but fewer than ten. The chain recombines TRBV7-9 with TRBJ1-1; D unclear. Germline V gives CDR1 SEHNR, CDR2 FQNEAQ (reference sequence). This CDR3 has 14 amino acids. Trimming took off 0 bases at V and 1 base at J, with 6 bases between the two ends. CDR3 bases: TGTGCCAGCAGCTTAGCTGCGCGGAACACTGAAGCTTTCTTT. As protein: CASSLAARNTEAFF.

CDR3 region: CSVGEGGLRYEQYF. In DNA, the CDR3 is TGCAGCGTGGGGGAAGGGGGACTACGGTACGAGCAGTACTTC. The V and J genes are TRBV29-1 and TRBJ2-7, with a possible D match to TRBD2 (7 bases). The V end was cut by 6 bases, the J end by 4 bases, with 19 bases between. Germline CDR1 and CDR2: SQVTM and ANQGSEA. This CDR3 spans 14 amino acids.

The chain couples TRBV13 to TRBJ1-1, with unresolved D. With 3 bases removed from V and 1 base from J, the gap between germline ends came to 15 bases. This CDR3 has 16 amino acids. Germline loops: CDR1 PRHDT, CDR2 FYEKMQ (reference sequence). The DNA for the CDR3 is TGTGCCAGCAGCTTCATCGTTAGAGGGCCGAACACTGAAGCTTTCTTT. Protein: CASSFIVRGPNTEAFF.

V and J are TRBV6-5 and TRBJ1-1; 10 positions match TRBD1. V trimming: 6 bases; J trimming: 12 bases; junction bases outside the gene matches: 7. CDR1 is MNHEY and CDR2 is SVGAGI in the germline V gene. The CDR3 sequence is 12 residues long. The CDR3 loop is CASSLTGGLSFF. For the CDR3, the DNA is TGTGCCAGCAGCCTGACAGGGGGCTTATCTTTCTTT.

The rearrangement links TRBV6-5 to TRBJ1-1; D unresolved. V was pared by 5 bases and J by 1 base, with 14 bases between. This CDR3 is built from 15 residues. Germline V gene data show CDR1 as MNHEY and CDR2 as SVGAGI. The CDR3 DNA sequence: TGTGCCAGCAGTCTACCCGGACTGGCGAACACTGAAGCTTTCTTT. Encoded protein: CASSLPGLANTEAFF.

This rearrangement joins TRBV5-4 to TRBJ1-3; TRBD1 might be the D (6 bases). This CDR3 spans 15 amino acids. CDR1 and CDR2 from the germline V gene are SGHNT and YYREEE (reference sequence). V was clipped by 4 bases and J by 2 bases, with 13 bases between them. For the CDR3, the DNA is TGTGCCAGCAGCCCTACCCCAGGGGCTGGAAACACCATATATTTT. It is translated as CASSPTPGAGNTIYF. Combining the CDR3 with reference TRBV5-4 and TRBJ1-3 gives the whole variable domain ETGVTQSPTHLIKTRGQQVTLRCSSQSGHNTVSWYQQALGQGPQFIFQYYREEENGRGNFPPRFSGLQFPNYSSELNVNALELDDSALYLCASSPTPGAGNTIYFGEGSWLTVV.

The CDR3 nucleotides read TGTGCCAGCAGCTCCCCATCGAACACTGAAGCTTTCTTT. Protein product: CASSSPSNTEAFF. The chain employs TRBV7-9 and TRBJ1-1; no definite D call. The CDR3 extends over 13 amino acids. Deletions cut 4 bases from V and 1 base from J, with 7 bases between. Looked up from germline, CDR1 is SEHNR and CDR2 is FQNEAQ (reference sequence).

This chain's CDR3 is CASSLLGQPQHF. The CDR3 nucleotides are TGTGCCAGCAGTTTACTCGGTCAGCCCCAGCATTTT. This chain links TRBV27 with TRBJ1-5; D unresolved. Trimming removed 2 bases from V and 6 bases from J, with 5 bases in between. The CDR3 runs to 12 residues. Germline CDR1 reads MNHEY; CDR2 reads SMNVEV (reference sequence).

The genes are TRBV6-5 and TRBJ1-1; 8 bases fit TRBD1. The CDR3 contains 12 residues. Trimming removed 6 bases from V and 8 bases from J; junction bases left unmatched: 5. Germline-derived CDR1 and CDR2 are MNHEY and SVGAGI. The CDR3 region has the DNA TGTGCCAGCAGCACCCGGACAGGGGAAGCTTTCTTT. Translating gives CASSTRTGEAFF.

The chain is built from TRBV6-5 and TRBJ2-3, with TRBD2 matching 7 bases. The CDR3 sequence is 15 residues long. V trimming: 6 bases; J trimming: 3 bases; junction bases outside the gene matches: 9. Germline V gene sequence: CDR1 MNHEY, CDR2 SVGAGI. The CDR3 DNA reads TGTGCCAGCAGCCCCGGAGCGGGGAAGACAGATACGCAGTATTTT. Translated: CASSPGAGKTDTQYF.

A single count supports this clone. The rearrangement joins TRBV6-1 to TRBJ1-3, with D tentatively TRBD1 (5 bases). The germline gives CDR1 MNHNS, CDR2 SASEGT. Deletions cut 3 bases from V and 9 bases from J, with 21 bases between. This CDR3 has 16 residues. CDR3 protein: CASSDNRFGLPATIYF. The CDR3 nucleotides read TGTGCCAGCAGTGATAACAGGTTCGGTCTTCCCGCCACCATATATTTT.

In this sample, this clone turned up a few times. This sequence joins TRBV4-1 and TRBJ1-5; tentative D call: TRBD1 (5 bases). Germline loops: CDR1 MGHRA, CDR2 YSYEKL. The ends were cut back, 0 bases at V and 9 bases at J, with 12 bases in the middle. This CDR3 has 14 amino acids. The CDR3 DNA reads as TGCGCCAGCAGCCAAGATTGGGGGGAGCCGCCCCAGCATTTT. This gives the protein CASSQDWGEPPQHF.

This chain connects TRBV9 to TRBJ1-5, with 8 bases that match TRBD1. CDR3 length equals 14 residues. J gave up 7 bases and V 4 bases, and 7 bases lay outside the gene matches. Looked up from germline, CDR1 is SGDLS and CDR2 is YYNGEE. The CDR3 bases are TGTGCCAGCAGCCCCGGACAGGGCGGGCAGCCCCAGCATTTT. Amino acid sequence: CASSPGQGGQPQHF.

The genes are TRBV29-1 and TRBJ2-7; possible D gene TRBD1, 6 bases. Germline V gene sequence: CDR1 SQVTM, CDR2 ANQGSEA. The CDR3 is made up of 13 amino acids. Between the trimmed V and J ends, which lost 7 bases and 0 bases, there was a span of 13 bases. CDR3 protein: CSGAQGSSYEQYF. The CDR3 bases are TGCAGCGGCGCACAGGGAAGCTCCTACGAGCAGTACTTC.